This note documents a single TCR beta chain sequence. The source of the sample is a study of blood T cell repertoires in COVID-19. Study as a whole: Some COVID-19 samples were acute and others convalescent; all came from the United States, Italy and Spain. PBMCs, B-cell-depleted T cells, or T cells provided the cDNA or gDNA that made up the material.

Study processing details: Estimation of nucleated cell counts was performed using reference gene primer amplification. TCRdb's copy holds only in-frame clones and misses some; the assay was immunoSEQ multiplex PCR. That table is the source of V, J and clone size, and D and trimming were worked out from the DNA. The sample consists of some 200,000 clones, under 90% of them appearing once. The germline V gene encodes CDR1 SGHRS and CDR2 YFSETQ. Trimming at V came to 0 bases and at J to 7 bases, leaving 1 base not matched to a gene. The CDR3 is 15 amino acids. Seattle's enrolled individuals joined amid active infection and were then monitored longitudinally.

The sequence derives from a woman in her 70s with COVID-19, enrolled during active disease. Source material: peripheral blood. The chain carries TRBV5-1 and TRBJ1-6, with TRBD1 matching over 10 bases. The chain's CDR3 is CASSLEGQGNSPLHF. The CDR3 coding sequence is TGCGCCAGCAGCTTGGAGGGACAGGGGAATTCACCCCTCCACTTT. Together with reference TRBV5-1 and TRBJ1-6, the CDR3 gives the full variable domain: KAGVTQTPRYLIKTRGQQVTLSCSPISGHRSVSWYQQTPGQGLQFLFEYFSETQRNKGNFPGRFSGRQFSNSRSEMNVSTLELGDSALYLCASSLEGQGNSPLHFGNGTRLTVT.